This T cell receptor beta chain comes out of a study of control samples from healthy donors and cancer patients. The germline CDR1 and CDR2 sequences are SGHNT and YENEEA. The CDR3 loop spans 17 amino acids. Unmatched junction bases numbered 3, after V lost 3 bases and J lost 0 bases. Only in-frame clones appear in the TCRdb table, and some are missing; sequencing was by immunoSEQ multiplex PCR. The table has 150,000 to 200,000 clones, roughly 89% seen once. This clonotype originated in a woman aged 30 to 39 in good health. The chain carries TRBV11-3 and TRBJ2-4; TRBD2 matches at 12 bases. Sequenced input: blood. The CDR3 region is CASSLTSGRVAKNIQYF. The CDR3 DNA sequence: TGTGCCAGCAGCTTGACTAGCGGGAGAGTAGCCAAAAACATTCAGTACTTC.